Presented here are 32 T cell receptor beta chains from one specimen sequenced in a study of identical twins (dated by TCRdb to about 2016). Library preparation was by 5' RACE. Sequencing was carried out with an Illumina HiSeq 2000. The raw public data were reprocessed by TCRdb itself: fastp quality trimming at Q25, MiXCR clonotype calling, in-frame beta chains only. Records with the same CDR3 protein are collapsed into one entry carrying the most frequent genes and DNA. The sample profile shows about 1.7 million distinct CDR3 sequences; under 35% of them were found once. Jointly, the top ten make up more than 0.25% of the sample. The sequencing input was cord blood. These receptors were obtained from a newborn girl in good health.

The gene calls are TRBV20-1 and TRBJ2-4; tentative D call: TRBD2 (5 bases). The germline CDR1 and CDR2 sequences are DFQATT and SNEGSKA (reference sequence). V shed 6 bases and J shed 3 bases, with 15 bases lying between them. This CDR3 contains 14 residues. CDR3 amino acids: CSARRGTVKNIQYF. CDR3 in DNA: TGCAGTGCCAGACGGGGTACCGTCAAAAACATTCAGTACTTC.

The chain has TRBV5-1 and TRBJ1-1; 8 bases match TRBD1. This CDR3 is 14 amino acids long. The germline V gene encodes CDR1 SGHRS and CDR2 YFSETQ. The trim removed 6 bases at V and 6 bases at J, leaving 10 bases unmatched. The DNA of the CDR3 is TGCGCCAGCAACCCTGGACAGGGAAGGGCTGAAGCTTTCTTT. It is translated as CASNPGQGRAEAFF.

For this clonotype: Given a much more abundant clone one base away, this may be a read error. This chain uses TRBV29-1 with TRBJ2-3, with D unresolved. The CDR3 is 12 amino acids. Germline CDR1 and CDR2: SQVTM and ANQGSEA. The CDR3 is CGVVRSTDTQYF. CDR3 DNA: TGCGGCGTTGTACGCTCGACAGATACGCAGTATTTT.

The chain carries TRBV6-1 and TRBJ1-4, with a weak D call TRBD1 (5 bases). The CDR3 is 17 residues long. From germline, CDR1 is MNHNS and CDR2 SASEGT. V was pared by 11 bases and J by 0 bases, with 22 bases between. The CDR3 DNA reads TGTGCCTGCGGAACATACCGGGTGGGGCCAACTAATGAAAAACTGTTTTTT. Protein product: CACGTYRVGPTNEKLFF.

The genes are TRBV5-6 and TRBJ2-1, with unresolved D. V lost 2 bases to trimming and J lost 4 bases, with 16 bases between them. Germline CDR1 reads SGHDT; CDR2 reads YYEEEE. This CDR3 has 16 residues. The CDR3 spells CASSFLGPMGYNEQFF. DNA for the CDR3: TGTGCCAGCAGCTTTCTAGGGCCTATGGGGTACAATGAGCAGTTCTTC. The entire variable domain, with the rest obtained from reference TRBV5-6 and TRBJ2-1, is as follows: DAGVTQSPTHLIKTRGQQVTLRCSPKSGHDTVSWYQQALGQGPQFIFQYYEEEERQRGNFPDRFSGHQFPNYSSELNVNALLLGDSALYLCASSFLGPMGYNEQFFGPGTRLTVL.

This clonotype was recorded a few times. V gene TRBV7-9 combines with J gene TRBJ2-3; unclear D gene. The CDR3 loop spans 13 amino acids. Looked up from germline, CDR1 is SEHNR and CDR2 is FQNEAQ (reference sequence). V was cut by 2 bases and J by 2 bases, with 5 bases left in between. CDR3 coding DNA: TGTGCCAGCAGCTTAAAGATCACAGATACGCAGTATTTT. This translates into CASSLKITDTQYF.

This clonotype appeared many times. V gene TRBV7-2 combines with J gene TRBJ1-2; perhaps TRBD1 as D (6 bases). The CDR3 is made up of 15 amino acids. V gave up 0 bases and J gave up 4 bases, with 12 bases separating them. Germline CDR1 and CDR2: SGHTA and FQGNSA. CDR3 region: CASSLAAGAGYGYTF. The DNA for the CDR3 is TGTGCCAGCAGCTTAGCAGCGGGGGCCGGCTATGGCTACACCTTC.

This clonotype was seen only a few times. V is TRBV4-1 and J is TRBJ1-6; D unclear. The CDR3 totals 12 residues. V was shortened by 6 bases and J by 7 bases, with 7 bases between the two germline ends. Germline CDR1 is MGHRA and CDR2 is YSYEKL. The CDR3 loop reads CASRLPNSPLHF. CDR3 nucleotide sequence: TGCGCCAGCAGACTTCCGAATTCACCCCTCCACTTT.

V usage is TRBV4-1 and J usage is TRBJ2-7; D unresolved. The CDR3 runs to 15 residues. The V gene lost 2 bases and the J gene lost 2 bases, with 13 bases spanning the gap. Looked up from germline, CDR1 is MGHRA and CDR2 is YSYEKL. The CDR3 nucleotides read TGCGCCAGCAGCCAAACTGGGCAGCGCACCTACGAGCAGTACTTC. This sequence encodes CASSQTGQRTYEQYF.

This clonotype was picked up many times. The genes are TRBV5-1 and TRBJ2-1, with 8 bases identical to TRBD2. Germline CDR1 is SGHRS and CDR2 is YFSETQ. The CDR3 spans 14 residues. V gave up 4 bases and J gave up 4 bases; unmatched junction bases: 4. This chain's CDR3 is CASSPGTRYNEQFF. The CDR3 coding sequence is TGCGCCAGCAGCCCCGGGACTAGATACAATGAGCAGTTCTTC. Complete variable domain (other parts from reference TRBV5-1 and TRBJ2-1): KAGVTQTPRYLIKTRGQQVTLSCSPISGHRSVSWYQQTPGQGLQFLFEYFSETQRNKGNFPGRFSGRQFSNSRSEMNVSTLELGDSALYLCASSPGTRYNEQFFGPGTRLTVL.

The chain has TRBV4-1 and TRBJ1-6, with D perhaps matching TRBD1 (5 bases). Between the trimmed V and J ends, which lost 0 bases and 7 bases, there was a span of 10 bases. Germline V gene lookup returns CDR1 MGHRA and CDR2 YSYEKL. This CDR3 region has 15 residues. As DNA, the CDR3 is TGCGCCAGCAGCCAAGAGGGGCGGAAGAATTCACCCCTCCACTTT. The encoded protein is CASSQEGRKNSPLHF.

This clonotype was observed a handful of times. V usage is TRBV5-1 and J usage is TRBJ2-3, with D unresolved. V lost 0 bases, J lost 2 bases, and 13 bases lay in between. The germline V gene encodes CDR1 SGHRS and CDR2 YFSETQ. The CDR3 has 16 residues. CDR3 residues: CASSLGRSTFTDTQYF. CDR3 in DNA: TGCGCCAGCAGCTTGGGTCGGTCGACTTTCACAGATACGCAGTATTTT.

This clonotype has only a few counts. V is TRBV9 and J is TRBJ2-1; D assignment may be TRBD1 or TRBD2 (5 bases each). The CDR3 loop spans 15 amino acids. Germline V gene lookup returns CDR1 SGDLS and CDR2 YYNGEE. Trimming took 4 bases from V and 2 from J, leaving 13 bases between them. CDR3 DNA: TGTGCCAGCAGCACAACCGGGACGACCTACAATGAGCAGTTCTTC. Protein: CASSTTGTTYNEQFF.

This clonotype appeared a few times. The chain joins TRBV5-1 to TRBJ1-2; D gene ambiguous. The CDR3 loop spans 15 amino acids. The V end was cut by 1 base, the J end by 0 bases, with 10 bases between. Germline lookup yields CDR1 SGHRS and CDR2 YFSETQ. CDR3 DNA sequence: TGCGCCAGCAGCTTGTATGGGTCTTCTAACTATGGCTACACCTTC. As protein: CASSLYGSSNYGYTF.

This chain links TRBV5-1 with TRBJ2-1, with D tentatively TRBD2 (5 bases). Germline loops: CDR1 SGHRS, CDR2 YFSETQ. V lost 4 bases and J 8 bases, leaving 16 bases between the germline ends. The CDR3 sequence is 14 residues long. The CDR3 protein is CASSPFRTGDEQFF. CDR3 sequence (DNA): TGCGCCAGCAGCCCCTTCCGGACCGGGGATGAGCAGTTCTTC.

This clonotype was detected many times. The chain joins TRBV7-9 to TRBJ2-7; D is possibly TRBD2 (5 bases). Trimming stripped 1 base from V and 7 bases from J, with 14 bases between. Germline CDR1 is SEHNR and CDR2 is FQNEAQ (reference sequence). The CDR3 runs 14 residues. CDR3 loop: CASSLGTLTGEQYF. CDR3 DNA: TGTGCCAGCAGCTTAGGAACACTAACGGGGGAGCAGTACTTC. The full variable domain, rest sourced from reference TRBV7-9 and TRBJ2-7, is DTGVSQNPRHKITKRGQNVTFRCDPISEHNRLYWYRQTLGQGPEFLTYFQNEAQLEKSRLLSDRFSAERPKGSFSTLEIQRTEQGDSAMYLCASSLGTLTGEQYFGPGTRLTVT.

CDR3 in amino acids: CASSLAAGGPRETQYF. In DNA, the CDR3 is TGCGCCAGCAGCTTGGCCGCGGGAGGGCCGAGGGAGACCCAGTACTTC. The rearrangement joins TRBV5-1 to TRBJ2-5; 9 bases fit TRBD2. The CDR3 contains 16 residues. Germline trimming cut 0 bases from V and 5 bases from J; bases unmatched to any gene: 8. Germline V gene sequence: CDR1 SGHRS, CDR2 YFSETQ.

The rearrangement uses TRBV18 and TRBJ2-4; the match to TRBD2 covers 9 bases. This CDR3 comprises 15 residues. The V gene end was trimmed by 6 bases and the J gene end by 2 bases; junction bases not matched to a gene: 5. The V gene's germline CDR1 is KGHSH and CDR2 LQKENI. The chain's CDR3 is CASSPTSGTKNIQYF. Written as DNA, the CDR3 is TGTGCCAGCTCGCCGACTAGCGGCACCAAAAACATTCAGTACTTC.

The V gene is TRBV27, the J gene TRBJ2-7, with 9 positions matching TRBD2. CDR3 length: 14 residues. Unmatched junction bases numbered 5, after V lost 3 bases and J lost 5 bases. Germline V gives CDR1 MNHEY, CDR2 SMNVEV (reference sequence). CDR3 in DNA: TGTGCCAGCAGTTTGGCTAGCGGGAAGCACGAGCAGTACTTC. Its translation is CASSLASGKHEQYF.

The count of this clonotype is one. The genes are TRBV6-2 or TRBV6-3 and TRBJ2-7; 11 bases match TRBD1. Germline CDR1 MNHEY, CDR2 SVGEGT. The length of the CDR3 is 15 residues. V dropped 2 bases and J dropped 7; count of bases not matched to a gene: 7. CDR3 in DNA: TGTGCCAGCAGTTACGACGGACAGGGGGCGGGTGAGCAGTACTTC. Its translation is CASSYDGQGAGEQYF.

This clonotype was seen a handful of times. The V call is TRBV21-1, the J call TRBJ2-7. TRBV21-1 is a pseudogene segment. This CDR3 has 13 amino acids. The CDR3 reads CASKIGAAYEQYF. In nucleotides, the CDR3 is TGTGCCAGCAAAATAGGGGCTGCCTACGAGCAGTACTTC.

The rearrangement uses TRBV20-1 and TRBJ2-7, with D perhaps TRBD2 (6 bases). Trimming stripped 0 bases from V and 2 bases from J, with 17 bases between. This CDR3 has 16 residues. The germline gives CDR1 DFQATT, CDR2 SNEGSKA (reference sequence). CDR3 bases: TGCAGTGCTAGAGATGGCCGGTTAGCGGAAACCTACGAGCAGTACTTC. It yields the protein CSARDGRLAETYEQYF.

The genes are TRBV20-1 and TRBJ1-6, with 7 bases identical to TRBD1. V trimming: 0 bases; J trimming: 7 bases; junction bases outside the gene matches: 3. The CDR3 is 14 residues long. CDR1 and CDR2 (germline): DFQATT, SNEGSKA (reference sequence). The CDR3 sequence: CSAREGTANSPLHF. Here the CDR3 DNA reads TGCAGTGCTAGAGAAGGGACAGCAAATTCACCCCTCCACTTT.

The chain couples TRBV7-2 to TRBJ2-3, with 8 bases matching TRBD2. CDR1 SGHTA and CDR2 FQGNSA come from the germline V gene. The V and J ends lost 5 bases and 5 bases, in that order; junction bases with no gene match: 3. The CDR3 totals 13 residues. The chain's CDR3 is CASSPTSGDTQYF. The CDR3 nucleotides are TGTGCCAGCAGCCCTACTAGCGGAGATACGCAGTATTTT.

The chain carries TRBV10-3 and TRBJ2-3, with D maybe TRBD2 (6 bases). Germline V gene lookup returns CDR1 ENHRY and CDR2 SYGVKD. With 10 bases removed from V and 1 base from J, the gap between germline ends came to 12 bases. This CDR3 region has 13 residues. CDR3 in amino acids: CATLAKGTDTQYF. The CDR3 region has the DNA TGTGCCACCCTAGCGAAGGGCACAGATACGCAGTATTTT.

This clonotype was counted a few times. The gene calls are TRBV12-3 or TRBV12-4 and TRBJ2-7; D tentatively fits TRBD1 or TRBD2 (6 bases each). The J call is uncertain, as TRBJ2-5 better fits the DNA end. There are 15 residues in the CDR3. CDR3 sequence (DNA): TGTGCCAGCAGCCCCGTCGGGGGCCAAGATCGGACCCAGTACTTC. It encodes CASSPVGGQDRTQYF.

This clonotype was seen a single time. Sequence at one end of the junction differs from germline and may be a read error. The chain links TRBV6-5 to TRBJ2-1; no definite D call. Looked up from germline, CDR1 is MNHEY and CDR2 is SVGAGI. This CDR3 spans 14 amino acids. The CDR3 loop reads CASSYTRYAGEQFF. The CDR3 DNA is TGCGCCAGCAGTTACACCCGGTACGCCGGGGAGCAGTTCTTC.

The rearrangement links TRBV19 to TRBJ1-4; possibly TRBD1 for D (5 bases). Germline values: CDR1 LNHDA, CDR2 SQIVND (reference sequence). Trimming left V 5 bases short and J 8 bases short, with 15 bases between. The CDR3 is 14 amino acids. The CDR3 reads CASSPWDPDEKLFF. For the CDR3, the DNA is TGTGCCAGTAGTCCATGGGACCCGGACGAAAAACTGTTTTTT.

The chain carries TRBV20-1 and TRBJ1-1; 9 nucleotides align to TRBD1. The germline V gene encodes CDR1 DFQATT and CDR2 SNEGSKA (reference sequence). The CDR3 is 17 residues long. Losses at the gene ends were 2 bases for V and 0 bases for J; bases not matched to a gene: 10. The CDR3 region has the DNA TGCAGTGCTAGACTTTTGGGACAGGGCCTCCTGAACACTGAAGCTTTCTTT. Encoded protein: CSARLLGQGLLNTEAFF.

This clonotype was observed a few times. CDR3 protein: CASSLAQGIPYGYTF. For the CDR3, the DNA is TGCGCCAGCAGCCTAGCCCAGGGTATTCCCTATGGCTACACCTTC. The rearrangement uses TRBV5-1 and TRBJ1-2; D possibly corresponds to TRBD1 (5 bases). The germline CDR1 and CDR2 sequences are SGHRS and YFSETQ. Trimming took 4 bases from V and 4 from J, leaving 17 bases between them. The CDR3 extends over 15 amino acids.

The table lists this clonotype with a few counts. This chain joins TRBV6-2 or TRBV6-3 and TRBJ1-6; no reliable D call. CDR1 MNHEY and CDR2 SVGEGT come from the germline V gene. The CDR3 has 14 amino acids. Between the trimmed V and J ends, which lost 6 bases and 8 bases, there was a span of 14 bases. In nucleotides, the CDR3 is TGTGCCAGCAGGAGGACGGGAGACTATTCACCCCTCCACTTT. Protein: CASRRTGDYSPLHF.

This clonotype appeared once. Since a much larger clone is just one base distant, this may be a read error. The V call is TRBV10-3, the J call TRBJ2-6; D call uncertain. The V gene's germline CDR1 is ENHRY and CDR2 SYGVKD. Trimming removed 0 bases from V and 1 base from J, with 4 bases in between. This CDR3 region has 15 residues. The CDR3 region is CAISESQSGANVLTF. Here the CDR3 DNA reads TGTGCCATCAGTGAGTCGCAATCTGGGGCCAACGTCCTGACTTTC.